This T cell receptor beta chain was captured in a study of response to subunit inactivated influenza vaccine. Study-level results: Authors proposed each seasonal influenza vaccination draws in few new T cells.

TCRdb ran MiXCR on the RT-PCR reads and lists one entry per CDR3 protein. This sample carries hundreds of thousands of distinct CDR3 sequences, around 13% of them seen once, and the ten largest clones take less than 9%. The CDR3 has 16 amino acids. Germline V CDR1 and CDR2: SGHRS, YFSETQ. V shed 4 bases, J shed 1 base, and the junction held 7 bases outside the gene matches. This clonotype appeared many times. What it binds is unknown. V gene TRBV5-1 combines with J gene TRBJ2-2, with 7 bases lining up with TRBD1. The sequence derives from a man in his fifties or sixties who received an inactivated influenza vaccine. The sequenced sample was PBMCs from blood, obtained 14 days before vaccination. As DNA, the CDR3 is TGCGCCAGCAGCCGCCAGGGACAGAGGAACACCGGGGAGCTGTTTTTT. Translating gives CASSRQGQRNTGELFF.